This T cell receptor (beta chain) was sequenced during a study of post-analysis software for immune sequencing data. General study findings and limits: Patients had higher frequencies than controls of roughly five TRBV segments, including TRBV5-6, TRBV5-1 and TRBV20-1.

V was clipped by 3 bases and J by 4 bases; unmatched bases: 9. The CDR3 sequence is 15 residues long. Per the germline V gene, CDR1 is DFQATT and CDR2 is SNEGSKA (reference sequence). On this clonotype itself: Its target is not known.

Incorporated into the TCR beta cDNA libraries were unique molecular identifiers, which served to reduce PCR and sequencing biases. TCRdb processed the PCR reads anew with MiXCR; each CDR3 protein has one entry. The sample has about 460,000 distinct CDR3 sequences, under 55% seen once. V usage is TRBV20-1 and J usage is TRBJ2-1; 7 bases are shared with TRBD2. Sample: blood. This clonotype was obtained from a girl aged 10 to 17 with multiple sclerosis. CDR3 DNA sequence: TGCAGTGCTAGTGATGAGGGAGGGCCTTACAATGAGCAGTTCTTC. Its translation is CSASDEGGPYNEQFF.